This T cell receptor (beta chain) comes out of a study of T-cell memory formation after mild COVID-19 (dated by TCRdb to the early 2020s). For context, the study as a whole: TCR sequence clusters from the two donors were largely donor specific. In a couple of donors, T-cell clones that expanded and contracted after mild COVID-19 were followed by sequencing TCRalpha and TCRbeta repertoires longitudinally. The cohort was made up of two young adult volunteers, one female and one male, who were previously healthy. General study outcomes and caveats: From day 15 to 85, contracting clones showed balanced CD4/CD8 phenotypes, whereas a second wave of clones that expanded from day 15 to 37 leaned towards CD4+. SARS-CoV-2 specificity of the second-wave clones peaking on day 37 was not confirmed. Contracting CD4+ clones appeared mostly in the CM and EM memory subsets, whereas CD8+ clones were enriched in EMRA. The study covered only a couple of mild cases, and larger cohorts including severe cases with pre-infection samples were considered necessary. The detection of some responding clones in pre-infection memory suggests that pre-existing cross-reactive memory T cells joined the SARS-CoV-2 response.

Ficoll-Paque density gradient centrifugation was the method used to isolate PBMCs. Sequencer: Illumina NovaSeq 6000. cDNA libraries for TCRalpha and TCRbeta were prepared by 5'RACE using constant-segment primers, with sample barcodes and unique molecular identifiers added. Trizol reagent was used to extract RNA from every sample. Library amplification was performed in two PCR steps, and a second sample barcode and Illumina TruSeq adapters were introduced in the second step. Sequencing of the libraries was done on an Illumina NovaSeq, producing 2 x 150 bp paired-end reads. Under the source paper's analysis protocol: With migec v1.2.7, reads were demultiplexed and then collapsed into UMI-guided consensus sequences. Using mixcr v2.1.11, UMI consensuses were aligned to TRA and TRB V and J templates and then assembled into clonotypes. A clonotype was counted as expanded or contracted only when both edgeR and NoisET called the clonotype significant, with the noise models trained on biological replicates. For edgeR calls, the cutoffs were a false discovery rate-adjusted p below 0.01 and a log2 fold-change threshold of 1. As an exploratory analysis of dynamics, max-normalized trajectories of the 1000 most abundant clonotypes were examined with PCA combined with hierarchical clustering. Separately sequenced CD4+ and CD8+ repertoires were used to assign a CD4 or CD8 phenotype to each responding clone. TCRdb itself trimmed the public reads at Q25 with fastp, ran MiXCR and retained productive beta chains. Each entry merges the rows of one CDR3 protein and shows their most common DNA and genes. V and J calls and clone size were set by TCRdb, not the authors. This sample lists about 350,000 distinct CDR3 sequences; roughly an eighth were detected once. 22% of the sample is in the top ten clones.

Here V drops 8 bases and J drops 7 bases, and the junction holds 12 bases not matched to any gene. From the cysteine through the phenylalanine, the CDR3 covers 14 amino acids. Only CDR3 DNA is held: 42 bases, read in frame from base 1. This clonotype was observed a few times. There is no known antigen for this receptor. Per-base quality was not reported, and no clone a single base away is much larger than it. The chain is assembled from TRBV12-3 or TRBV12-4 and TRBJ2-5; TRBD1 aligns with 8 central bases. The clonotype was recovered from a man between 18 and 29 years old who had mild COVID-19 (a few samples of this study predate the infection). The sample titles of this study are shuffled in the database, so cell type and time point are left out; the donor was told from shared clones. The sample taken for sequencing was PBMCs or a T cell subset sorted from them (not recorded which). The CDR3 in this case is CASGQVGQVTTQYF. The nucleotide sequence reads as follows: TGTGCCAGCGGCCAAGTGGGACAGGTGACGACCCAGTACTTC.